This section outlines one T cell receptor (beta chain) sequence together with its context. What this receptor recognizes is not known. The sample holds no much larger clone one base away, and base qualities are not on file. The CDR3 regions of human TCRbeta chains were analyzed by immunosequencing. On the study's bioinformatics: Repertoire TCRs were checked for matches against a reference library of SARS-CoV-2-specific TCRs that had been generated using the MIRA antigen-specificity platform. Breadth meant the fraction of unique TCRs that were SARS-CoV-2-associated, whereas depth meant the fraction of total T cells that were SARS-CoV-2-associated. Using the MIRA data, each spike-specific TCR was assigned both to the spike region to which the TCR was reactive and to a CD4 or CD8 class. Log10-transformed breadth and depth values were compared by one-way ANOVA with Sidak's multiple comparisons tests. TCRdb limited this immuneACCESS table to in-frame rearrangements with V and J called. A share of clones is missing; checked studies link under half to unresolved V genes, and the rest is unexplained. D and trimming were read from the DNA, whereas the V and J calls and clone size are those reported in that table. The sample data list more than 150,000 clones, and 90% of these were observed just once. The ten top clones hold about 1.4% of the sample.

Taken with the paper, the label for time point translates to: baseline before first vaccination. The vaccinee samples were drawn from two UK trials, COV001 and COV002, one of which was a single-blind randomized controlled phase 2/3 trial testing AZD1222 (ChAdOx1 nCoV-19) in healthy adults. For TCRbeta chain sequencing, PBMC samples from trial participants were taken at day 0 and at day 28 after the second dose. This sample is drawn from a study of T cell responses to AZD1222 COVID-19 vaccine (dated by TCRdb to about 2021). About the study as a whole: AZD1222 recipients given second doses at about 4 weeks or at about 12 weeks were pooled, since spike-specific TCR depth and breadth were not found to differ between the two schedules. TCR sequencing covered roughly 230 trial participants: about 210 given two doses of AZD1222 and 26 given two doses of MenACWY control vaccine. Trial participants were enrolled into age subgroups of 18-55, 56-69 and 70-plus years, which contained roughly 140, 27 and 60 TCR-sequenced participants, respectively.

The CDR3 starts with the cysteine, ends with the phenylalanine, and has 14 residues. Of all the DNA, just the CDR3 is kept, 42 bases in frame from base 1. The germline ends are 19 bases apart after V is trimmed by 4 bases and J by 10 bases. As encoded in the germline V gene (reference sequence), CDR1 is SEHNR while CDR2 is FQNEAQ. Overall results and qualifications from the work: The vaccine-associated CD4 TCRs covered the entire spike protein, and the dominant responses fell in regions 160-218 and 743-854. In the small 56-69-year group, the increase in depth fell short of significance, most likely because of low power. Conclusions about previously exposed vaccinees are limited because only five or six AZD1222 recipients were SARS-CoV-2 seropositive at baseline. Reportedly, almost half of the unique spike-specific TCRs recognized epitopes lying outside the regions that are mutated in the B.1.351 and B.1.1.7 variants. Because no day 14 peak-response samples were available, repertoires were characterized only after the peak T cell response. Participants were mostly white British, with more females than males. The authors suggested clonal diversity may have been underestimated. A significant rise in spike-specific TCR breadth and depth was observed after two AZD1222 doses relative to day 0 and relative to MenACWY recipients.

The clonotype originates from an adult in good health. Sequenced material: peripheral blood, taken on day 0 of AZD1222 vaccination. The V and J genes are TRBV7-9 and TRBJ1-1, with TRBD1 tentatively as D gene (5 bases match). The CDR3 sequence is CASSSAPEGSGAFF. The DNA sequence is as follows: TGTGCCAGCAGCTCCGCCCCGGAGGGGAGTGGAGCTTTCTTT.